This T cell receptor beta chain emerged from a study of cytomegalovirus exposure and HLA in healthy donors. Looking at the study overall: Approximately 170 million T cells yielded 100 million or so unique TCR beta sequences in earlier analysis.

Germline lookup yields CDR1 SGHNT and CDR2 YYREEE (reference sequence). The V and J ends lost 2 bases and 0 bases respectively, with 6 bases between them. This CDR3 has 13 amino acids. A few counts support this clone. Primers for the PCR totalled 60 Vbeta and 13 Jbeta. In the authors' workflow: There were 80 million to 95 million unique TCR beta chains by a later count, and about 12 million of them were shared. Sequenced by immunoSEQ multiplex PCR; TCRdb stores in-frame clones only, minus some. That table is the source of V, J and clone size, and D and trimming were worked out from the DNA. The sample gives some 98,000 clones, around 68% of which show up once; around 2.3% is in the top ten.

This receptor was obtained from a man aged 45-65 years in good health and CMV-seronegative. The material sequenced was PBMCs. The chain uses TRBV5-4 and TRBJ2-7; no clear D gene. The CDR3 loop is CASSFDTSYEQYF. CDR3 sequence (DNA): TGTGCCAGCAGCTTTGACACCTCCTACGAGCAGTACTTC. The full variable domain, completed using reference TRBV5-4 and TRBJ2-7, is ETGVTQSPTHLIKTRGQQVTLRCSSQSGHNTVSWYQQALGQGPQFIFQYYREEENGRGNFPPRFSGLQFPNYSSELNVNALELDDSALYLCASSFDTSYEQYFGPGTRLTVT.